This passage covers 8 T cell receptor beta chains from one sample sequenced in a study of blood T cell repertoires in COVID-19. Assay used: immunoSEQ multiplex PCR; TCRdb lists only in-frame clones, some missing. The sample shows 350,000 or so clones, around 90% of them seen only once. Sequenced: peripheral blood. The receptors were sampled from a man aged 18 to 29 with active or convalescent COVID-19.

The rearrangement joins TRBV5-4 to TRBJ2-1; 14 nucleotides align to TRBD2. Germline CDR1 SGHNT, CDR2 YYREEE (reference sequence). The CDR3 length is 19 residues. The ends lost 4 bases at V and 0 bases at J; junction bases unmatched: 9. The CDR3 is CASSAPGLAGASSYNEQFF. The CDR3 bases are TGTGCCAGCAGCGCACCGGGACTAGCGGGAGCCTCCTCCTACAATGAGCAGTTCTTC. The whole variable domain, filled in from reference TRBV5-4 and TRBJ2-1, reads ETGVTQSPTHLIKTRGQQVTLRCSSQSGHNTVSWYQQALGQGPQFIFQYYREEENGRGNFPPRFSGLQFPNYSSELNVNALELDDSALYLCASSAPGLAGASSYNEQFFGPGTRLTVL.

The chain couples TRBV12-3 or TRBV12-4 to TRBJ2-7; D remains ambiguous. Between the trimmed V and J ends, which lost 3 bases and 6 bases, there was a span of 12 bases. The CDR3 is made up of 13 amino acids. CDR3 DNA: TGTGCCAGCAGTTTTATCGAGGCCTCCGAGCAGTACTTC. This sequence encodes CASSFIEASEQYF.

The chain carries TRBV7-3 and TRBJ2-2; 16 bases are a match to TRBD2. Looked up from germline, CDR1 is SGHTA and CDR2 is FQGTGA. The CDR3 covers 19 residues. Germline trimming cut 5 bases from V and 4 bases from J; bases unmatched to any gene: 10. The CDR3 DNA reads as TGTGCCAGCAGCGCCCGGGGACTAGCGGGAGGGCGGGGCACCGGGGAGCTGTTTTTT. Protein: CASSARGLAGGRGTGELFF.

This clone has just one count. The junction departs from the called germline gene at one end, perhaps through a read error. The rearrangement links TRBV7-7 to TRBJ2-2; TRBD1 matches at 8 bases. Germline V gene sequence: CDR1 SSHAT, CDR2 FNYEAQ (reference sequence). CDR3 length: 16 amino acids. This CDR3 reads CASSRLTGEGGGELFF. The CDR3 DNA reads TGTGCTAGCAGCCGCTTGACAGGGGAAGGGGGCGGGGAGCTGTTTTTT.

The rearrangement joins TRBV27 to TRBJ1-5; 9 bases line up with TRBD1. Germline V gene lookup returns CDR1 MNHEY and CDR2 SMNVEV (reference sequence). V dropped 4 bases and J dropped 6; count of bases not matched to a gene: 4. The CDR3 length is 14 residues. The DNA for the CDR3 is TGTGCCAGCAGTTACAGGGGGCGAGGTCAGCCCCAGCATTTT. This translates into CASSYRGRGQPQHF.

The V gene is TRBV28, the J gene TRBJ1-5, with D tentatively TRBD1 (6 bases). Germline V lookup: CDR1 MDHEN, CDR2 SYDVKM. The V and J ends lost 4 bases and 3 bases respectively, with 10 bases between them. The CDR3 is made up of 14 amino acids. CDR3 in amino acids: CASSSTGTNQPQHF. CDR3 in DNA: TGTGCCAGCAGTTCCACAGGGACCAATCAGCCCCAGCATTTT.

The chain links TRBV11-3 to TRBJ2-5, with 8 bases matching TRBD1. The germline CDR1 and CDR2 sequences are SGHNT and YENEEA. The trim removed 5 bases at V and 1 base at J, leaving 3 bases unmatched. CDR3 length: 14 residues. The CDR3 region has the DNA TGTGCCAGCAGCATAGGGACAGGCCAAGAGACCCAGTACTTC. Translated, it gives CASSIGTGQETQYF.

The chain combines TRBV28 with TRBJ2-7; 8 positions agree with TRBD2. This CDR3 is 14 amino acids long. The V and J ends lost 7 bases and 3 bases, in that order; junction bases with no gene match: 8. Germline CDR1 reads MDHEN; CDR2 reads SYDVKM. CDR3 residues: CASIPAGGFYEQYF. CDR3 DNA: TGTGCCAGCATCCCCGCGGGGGGCTTCTACGAGCAGTACTTC. The full variable domain, rest sourced from reference TRBV28 and TRBJ2-7, is DVKVTQSSRYLVKRTGEKVFLECVQDMDHENMFWYRQDPGLGLRLIYFSYDVKMKEKGDIPEGYSVSREKKERFSLILESASTNQTSMYLCASIPAGGFYEQYFGPGTRLTVT.